Below, one T cell receptor (beta chain) is given with its context. Documented time point: peripheral blood 6 weeks after treatment start. This sample stems from a study of PD-L1 blockade in urothelial cancer. Overall study context: Atezolizumab therapy began for patients in the mid-2010s, dosed at 1,200 mg intravenously every 3 weeks.

Assay: immunoSEQ multiplex PCR; the TCRdb copy retains only in-frame clones and omits some. The table shows about 44,000 clones, with around 90% occurring only once. There are 14 residues in the CDR3. The germline CDR1 and CDR2 sequences are SQVTM and ANQGSEA. V dropped 4 bases and J dropped 3 bases, with 12 bases sitting between them. V gene TRBV29-1 combines with J gene TRBJ2-2, with a weak D call TRBD2 (5 bases). This material consisted of PBMCs, taken around atezolizumab (anti-PD-L1) treatment. This TCR derives from a man aged 65 to 85 with urothelial cancer. CDR3 in DNA: TGCAGCGTTGGGGGTATGCGGGACACCGGGGAGCTGTTTTTT. Translating gives CSVGGMRDTGELFF.